This TCR beta chain was found in a study of T cell responses to AZD1222 COVID-19 vaccine. The J segment lost 2 bases and the V segment lost 0 bases, leaving 7 bases of the junction unmatched. CDR3 size: 16 residues. Germline V gives CDR1 SGDLS, CDR2 YYNGEE. Sequencing used immunoSEQ multiplex PCR; TCRdb keeps in-frame clones, though not all of them. The table records about 150,000 clones, roughly nine tenths of them present only once. This clonotype was sampled from an adult in good health. The sample consisted of peripheral blood, taken on day 0 of AZD1222 vaccination. V is TRBV9 and J is TRBJ2-5; TRBD2 aligns across 7 bases. CDR3 bases: TGTGCCAGCAGCGTAGGGCCTAGCGGAGCTCAAGAGACCCAGTACTTC. This sequence encodes CASSVGPSGAQETQYF.